The 24 T cell receptor beta chains presented below share a single source sample, sequenced in a study of spatial heterogeneity in lung cancer. TCRdb called the 5' RACE reads again in MiXCR, with one record for every CDR3 protein. Of tens of thousands of distinct CDR3 sequences in the sample, over 5.5% are singletons; the top ten hold around a third. Specified time point: sample taken at primary tumor resection. The sequences come from PBMCs, collected at surgery. These receptors originate from a male donor with early-stage non-small cell lung cancer.

This clonotype was observed many times. The J gene is TRBJ1-1, the V gene TRBV20-1; D gene ambiguous. The CDR3 is made up of 13 amino acids. The germline V gene encodes CDR1 DFQATT and CDR2 SNEGSKA (reference sequence). The CDR3 loop reads CSVPVNVNTEAFF. In DNA, the CDR3 is TGCAGCGTCCCGGTCAATGTGAACACTGAAGCTTTCTTT.

There are many counts of this clonotype. V gene TRBV7-9 combines with J gene TRBJ1-4; D possibly corresponds to TRBD1 (5 bases). Germline loops: CDR1 SEHNR, CDR2 FQNEAQ (reference sequence). This CDR3 is 15 amino acids long. Trimming shortened V by 5 bases and J by 4 bases, and 14 bases separated the two germline ends. The CDR3 here is CASSLTGTFNEKLFF. The CDR3 DNA is TGTGCCAGCAGCCTAACCGGGACCTTTAATGAAAAACTGTTTTTT.

This clonotype occurred many times. This chain connects TRBV4-3 to TRBJ2-1, with TRBD2 identical over 10 bases. V shed 1 base and J 1 base; nucleotides not matched to a gene: 10. The V gene's germline CDR1 is LGHNA and CDR2 YSLEER. The length of the CDR3 is 19 residues. CDR3: CASSQGGSGRTGSYNEQFF. The CDR3 DNA follows: TGCGCCAGCAGCCAAGGAGGTAGCGGGAGGACGGGATCCTACAATGAGCAGTTCTTC.

This clonotype was seen at least ten times. The rearrangement uses TRBV7-9 and TRBJ1-1; no clear D gene. Germline lookup yields CDR1 SEHNR and CDR2 FQNEAQ (reference sequence). The germline V and J ends were trimmed by 5 bases and 7 bases, with 8 bases remaining between them. The CDR3 runs to 11 residues. In DNA form, the CDR3 reads TGTGCCAGCAGCAACAGCGTTGAAGCTTTCTTT. Its translation is CASSNSVEAFF. The whole variable domain, remainder taken from reference TRBV7-9 and TRBJ1-1, is DTGVSQNPRHKITKRGQNVTFRCDPISEHNRLYWYRQTLGQGPEFLTYFQNEAQLEKSRLLSDRFSAERPKGSFSTLEIQRTEQGDSAMYLCASSNSVEAFFGQGTRLTVV.

The J gene is TRBJ1-4, the V gene TRBV20-1, with 9 bases identical to TRBD1. The CDR3 is 16 residues long. The V segment lost 3 bases and the J segment 7 bases; nucleotides outside the gene matches: 12. Germline loops: CDR1 DFQATT, CDR2 SNEGSKA (reference sequence). In DNA form, the CDR3 reads TGCAGTGCTAGTTCCTACCGGGACAGGGACGGTGAAAAACTGTTTTTT. Its protein product is CSASSYRDRDGEKLFF.

This clonotype was counted at least ten times. This chain links TRBV25-1 with TRBJ1-4; the match to TRBD1 covers 11 bases. Germline assignment: CDR1 MGHDK and CDR2 SYGVNS. Trimming cost V 5 bases and J 7 bases; bases outside gene matches: 6. The CDR3 is made up of 15 amino acids. DNA for the CDR3: TGTGCCAGCAGTCCCTTTGGGACAGGGGGTGAAAAACTGTTTTTT. This encodes CASSPFGTGGEKLFF.

This clonotype has a count of ten or more. V is TRBV28 and J is TRBJ1-2; possible D gene TRBD1, 5 bases. V was pared by 9 bases and J by 5 bases, with 13 bases between. Germline CDR1 is MDHEN and CDR2 is SYDVKM. This CDR3 region has 12 residues. Here the CDR3 reads CASSLGAYGYTF. The CDR3 DNA is TGTGCCAGTTCTTTAGGGGCATATGGCTACACCTTC.

The rearrangement uses TRBV20-1 and TRBJ2-7, with 9 bases fitting TRBD1. The CDR3 is 15 residues long. J gave up 6 bases and V 1 base, and 10 bases lay outside the gene matches. Germline V gene lookup returns CDR1 DFQATT and CDR2 SNEGSKA (reference sequence). The CDR3 region is CSARGTGTGSFEQYF. As DNA, the CDR3 is TGCAGTGCTAGAGGTACCGGGACAGGGTCTTTCGAGCAGTACTTC.

This clonotype was seen ten or more times. This sequence joins TRBV11-1 and TRBJ2-1, with D perhaps matching TRBD1 or TRBD2 (5 bases each). V was pared by 3 bases and J by 2 bases, with 8 bases between. This CDR3 comprises 14 residues. Germline CDR1 and CDR2: SGHAT and FQDESV (reference sequence). Here the CDR3 reads CASSFGTTYNEQFF. Written as DNA, the CDR3 is TGTGCCAGCAGCTTCGGGACCACCTACAATGAGCAGTTCTTC.

This clonotype was observed at least ten times. The chain links TRBV7-9 to TRBJ1-4; D ambiguous. CDR1 and CDR2 (germline): SEHNR, FQNEAQ (reference sequence). The V end was cut by 2 bases, the J end by 7 bases, with 8 bases between. The CDR3 is 13 residues long. The CDR3, as DNA: TGTGCCAGCAGCTTACTCGGCCTTGAAAAACTGTTTTTT. Translated, it gives CASSLLGLEKLFF. Variable domain in full (rest from reference TRBV7-9 and TRBJ1-4): DTGVSQNPRHKITKRGQNVTFRCDPISEHNRLYWYRQTLGQGPEFLTYFQNEAQLEKSRLLSDRFSAERPKGSFSTLEIQRTEQGDSAMYLCASSLLGLEKLFFGSGTQLSVL.

This clonotype showed up many times. CDR3: CASTGSGANVLTF. CDR3 nucleotides: TGTGCCAGCACGGGCTCTGGGGCCAACGTCCTGACTTTC. This chain uses TRBV7-2 with TRBJ2-6; unclear D gene. Germline-derived CDR1 and CDR2 are SGHTA and FQGNSA. The germline V and J ends were trimmed by 7 bases and 0 bases, with 4 bases remaining between them. The CDR3 is 13 amino acids.

This clonotype was picked up a small number of times. This chain connects TRBV24-1 to TRBJ1-1; D might be TRBD1 (5 bases). Trimming stripped 9 bases from V and 1 base from J, with 14 bases between. The CDR3 contains 14 residues. Per germline, CDR1 KGHDR and CDR2 SFDVKD. CDR3 residues: CATRDARGNTEAFF. The CDR3 bases are TGTGCCACCCGGGACGCGAGGGGGAACACTGAAGCTTTCTTT.

This clonotype is medium-sized (0.01 to 0.1%) within its sample. The chain has TRBV5-1 and TRBJ2-7, with 8 bases that match TRBD1. The trim removed 4 bases at V and 7 bases at J, leaving 7 bases unmatched. The CDR3 contains 13 residues. Germline assignment: CDR1 SGHRS and CDR2 YFSETQ. DNA of the CDR3: TGCGCCAGCAGCCCCCAGGGGGCCCGGGAGCAGTACTTC. Translation gives CASSPQGAREQYF.

The sample holds a few counts of this clonotype. The V and J genes are TRBV7-9 and TRBJ2-7, with no clear D. The CDR3 contains 17 residues. Germline-derived CDR1 and CDR2 are SEHNR and FQNEAQ (reference sequence). Trimming cost V 5 bases and J 1 base, with 21 bases left between them. CDR3 loop: CASSSGFQASRSYEQYF. CDR3 nucleotides: TGTGCCAGCAGCAGTGGGTTTCAGGCTAGTCGGTCCTACGAGCAGTACTTC.

This clonotype was counted a few times. This sequence joins TRBV9 and TRBJ1-1; no reliable D call. The CDR3 is made up of 14 amino acids. Trimming took off 0 bases at V and 1 base at J, with 7 bases between the two ends. The germline V gene encodes CDR1 SGDLS and CDR2 YYNGEE. This CDR3 is CASSVAQKNTEAFF. CDR3 bases: TGTGCCAGCAGCGTAGCACAGAAGAACACTGAAGCTTTCTTT.

This clonotype was detected only a few times. This rearrangement joins TRBV2 to TRBJ1-5; 8 bases are a match to TRBD1. Per the germline V gene, CDR1 is SNHLY and CDR2 is FYNNEI. The CDR3 sequence is 15 residues long. The ends lost 6 bases at V and 3 bases at J; junction bases unmatched: 7. CDR3 residues: CASRPTGGFNQPQHF. CDR3 DNA sequence: TGTGCCAGCAGGCCTACAGGGGGGTTCAATCAGCCCCAGCATTTT.

This clonotype has a count of ten or more. The chain couples TRBV28 to TRBJ1-1; D gene uncertain. CDR1 is MDHEN, CDR2 SYDVKM, per germline. V shed 4 bases and J shed 4 bases, with 16 bases lying between them. The CDR3 consists of 15 residues. CDR3 in DNA: TGTGCCAGCAGTTCTCCGCCGGCGGGCGTCACTGAAGCTTTCTTT. It specifies CASSSPPAGVTEAFF.

This clonotype was seen repeatedly, ten times or more. The V gene is TRBV7-6, the J gene TRBJ2-1; TRBD2 matches 7 bases. After removal of 4 bases from V and 5 bases from J, the junction contained 8 bases not matched to a gene. The CDR3 consists of 15 residues. Germline CDR1 SGHVS, CDR2 FNYEAQ. In DNA, the CDR3 is TGTGCCAGCAGCTATCTGGGAGGGCGGGACAATGAGCAGTTCTTC. Its protein is CASSYLGGRDNEQFF.

This clonotype has at least ten counts. V and J are TRBV3-1 and TRBJ1-2; maybe TRBD1 (5 bases). There are 15 residues in the CDR3. Trimming left V 2 bases short and J 0 bases short, with 10 bases between. CDR1 and CDR2 from the germline V gene are LGHDT and YNNKEL (reference sequence). CDR3 nucleotides: TGTGCCAGCAGCCAACTGGACACCTCTAACTATGGCTACACCTTC. Translating it yields CASSQLDTSNYGYTF.

This clonotype was seen many times. This chain connects TRBV6-6 to TRBJ2-5; 9 bases map to TRBD2. Germline CDR1 reads MNHNY; CDR2 reads SVGAGI (reference sequence). The CDR3 extends over 14 amino acids. After removal of 6 bases from V and 4 bases from J, the junction contained 6 bases not matched to a gene. For the CDR3, the DNA is TGTGCCAGCAGGGCCGGGACTAGCCTAGAGACCCAGTACTTC. This encodes CASRAGTSLETQYF.

This chain joins TRBV6-2 or TRBV6-3 and TRBJ2-1; 10 bases fit TRBD2. V was pared by 5 bases and J by 0 bases, with 13 bases of the junction left unmatched. CDR3 size: 19 residues. Germline V lookup: CDR1 MNHEY, CDR2 SVGEGT. DNA for the CDR3: TGTGCCAGCAGTACACCTCGTGCTAGCGGGGGTTTCTCCTACAATGAGCAGTTCTTC. Amino acids: CASSTPRASGGFSYNEQFF.

This clonotype appeared a few times. This chain joins TRBV27 and TRBJ1-2; TRBD1 matches 8 bases. J was trimmed by 5 bases and V by 5 bases; bases with no gene match: 1. CDR1 and CDR2 from the germline V gene are MNHEY and SMNVEV (reference sequence). The CDR3 has 12 residues. For the CDR3, the DNA is TGTGCCAGCAGTACAGGGGGATATGGCTACACCTTC. Protein sequence: CASSTGGYGYTF.

This clonotype occurred many times. This chain connects TRBV12-3 or TRBV12-4 to TRBJ2-1, with D maybe TRBD2 (6 bases). This CDR3 spans 12 amino acids. The ends were cut back, 5 bases at V and 11 bases at J, with 13 bases in the middle. CDR3 in DNA: TGTGCCAGCAGTCCCGGGAGTCGGCAGCAGTTCTTC. Amino acids: CASSPGSRQQFF.

This clonotype was detected many times. This chain joins TRBV24-1 and TRBJ2-7; D uncertain. V lost 2 bases to trimming and J lost 3 bases, with 4 bases between them. Germline V CDR1 and CDR2: KGHDR, SFDVKD. The CDR3 runs 12 residues. The CDR3 bases are TGTGCCACCAGTGATTACAACTACGAGCAGTACTTC. Protein: CATSDYNYEQYF.